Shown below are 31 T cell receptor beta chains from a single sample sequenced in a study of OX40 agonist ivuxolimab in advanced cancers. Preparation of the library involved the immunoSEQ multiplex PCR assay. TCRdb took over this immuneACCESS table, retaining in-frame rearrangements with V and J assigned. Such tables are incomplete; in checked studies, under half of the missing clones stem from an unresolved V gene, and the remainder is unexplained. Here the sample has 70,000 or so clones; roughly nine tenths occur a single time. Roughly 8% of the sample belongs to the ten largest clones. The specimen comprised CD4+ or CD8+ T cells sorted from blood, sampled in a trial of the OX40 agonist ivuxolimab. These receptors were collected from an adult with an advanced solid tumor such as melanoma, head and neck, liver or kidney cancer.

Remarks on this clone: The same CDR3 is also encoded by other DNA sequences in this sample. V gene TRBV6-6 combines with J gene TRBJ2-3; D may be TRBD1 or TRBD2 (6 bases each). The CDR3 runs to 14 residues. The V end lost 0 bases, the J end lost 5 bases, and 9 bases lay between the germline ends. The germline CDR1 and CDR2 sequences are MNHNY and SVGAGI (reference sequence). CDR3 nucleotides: TGTGCCAGCAGTTACTCGGGGGGCATAGATACGCAGTATTTT. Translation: CASSYSGGIDTQYF.

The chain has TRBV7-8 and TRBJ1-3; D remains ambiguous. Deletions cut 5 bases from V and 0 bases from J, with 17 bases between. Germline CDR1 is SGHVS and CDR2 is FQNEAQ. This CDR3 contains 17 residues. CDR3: CASSPRTGKNSGNTIYF. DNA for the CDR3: TGTGCCAGCAGCCCCCGGACCGGAAAAAACTCTGGAAACACCATATATTTT.

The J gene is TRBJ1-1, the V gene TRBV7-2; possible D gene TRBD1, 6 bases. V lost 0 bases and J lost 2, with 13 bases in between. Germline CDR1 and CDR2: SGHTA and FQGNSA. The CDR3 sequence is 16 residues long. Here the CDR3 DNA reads TGTGCCAGCAGCTTAGCCGGGGGCCGATCTAACACTGAAGCTTTCTTT. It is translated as CASSLAGGRSNTEAFF.

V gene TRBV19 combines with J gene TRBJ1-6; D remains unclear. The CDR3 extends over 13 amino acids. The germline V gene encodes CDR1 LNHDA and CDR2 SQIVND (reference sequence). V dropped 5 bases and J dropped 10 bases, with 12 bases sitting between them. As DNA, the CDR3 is TGTGCCAGTAGTGCCTCGGTCGGGTCACCCCTCCACTTT. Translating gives CASSASVGSPLHF.

The CDR3 DNA is TGTGCCAGCACCCCAAGTGAAGCCCCCTACGAGCAGTACTTC. It yields the protein CASTPSEAPYEQYF. J is TRBJ2-7 and V is TRBV4-2; D ambiguous. The germline gives CDR1 LGHNA, CDR2 YNFKEQ. V shed 7 bases and J shed 2 bases, with 15 bases lying between them. The CDR3 has 14 amino acids.

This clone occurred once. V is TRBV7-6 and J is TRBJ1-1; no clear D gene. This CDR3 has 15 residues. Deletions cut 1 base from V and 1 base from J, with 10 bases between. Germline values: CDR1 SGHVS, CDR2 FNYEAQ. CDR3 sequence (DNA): TGTGCCAGCAGCTTAGTTGTAACAGCGAACACTGAAGCTTTCTTT. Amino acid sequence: CASSLVVTANTEAFF. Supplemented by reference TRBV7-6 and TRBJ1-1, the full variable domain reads GAGVSQSPRYKVTKRGQDVALRCDPISGHVSLYWYRQALGQGPEFLTYFNYEAQQDKSGLPNDRFSAERPEGSISTLTIQRTEQRDSAMYRCASSLVVTANTEAFFGQGTRLTVV.

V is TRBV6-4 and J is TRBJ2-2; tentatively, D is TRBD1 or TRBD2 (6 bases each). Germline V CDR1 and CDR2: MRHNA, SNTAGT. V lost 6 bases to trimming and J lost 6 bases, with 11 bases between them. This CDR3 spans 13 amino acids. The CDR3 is CASRRGEAGELFF. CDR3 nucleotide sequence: TGTGCCAGCAGGAGGGGGGAAGCCGGGGAGCTGTTTTTT.

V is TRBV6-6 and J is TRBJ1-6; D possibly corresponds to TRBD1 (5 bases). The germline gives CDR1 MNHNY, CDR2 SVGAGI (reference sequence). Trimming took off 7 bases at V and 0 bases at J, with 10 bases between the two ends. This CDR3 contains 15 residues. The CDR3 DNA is TGTGCCAGCATGGGACTGAGCTCCTATAATTCACCCCTCCACTTT. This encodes CASMGLSSYNSPLHF.

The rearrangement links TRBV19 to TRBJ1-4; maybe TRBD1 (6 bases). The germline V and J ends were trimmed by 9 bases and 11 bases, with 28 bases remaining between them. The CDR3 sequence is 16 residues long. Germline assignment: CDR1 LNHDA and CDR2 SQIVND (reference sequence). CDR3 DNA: TGTGCCAGCCTCCCCCTGGCAGGGGCGCAAGGTGAGAAACTGTTTTTT. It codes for CASLPLAGAQGEKLFF. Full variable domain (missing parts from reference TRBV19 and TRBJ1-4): DGGITQSPKYLFRKEGQNVTLSCEQNLNHDAMYWYRQDPGQGLRLIYYSQIVNDFQKGDIAEGYSVSREKKESFPLTVTSAQKNPTAFYLCASLPLAGAQGEKLFFGSGTQLSVL.

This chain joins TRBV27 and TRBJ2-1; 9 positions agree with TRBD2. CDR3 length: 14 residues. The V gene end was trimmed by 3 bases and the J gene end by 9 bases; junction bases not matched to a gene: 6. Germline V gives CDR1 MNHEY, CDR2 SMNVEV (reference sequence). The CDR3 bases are TGTGCCAGCAGTTTCTCAGCGGGGGGAAGTGAGCAGTTCTTC. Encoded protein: CASSFSAGGSEQFF.

The CDR3 loop is CASSSRDRTLDTF. The CDR3 nucleotides are TGTGCCAGCAGCTCCCGGGACAGAACTTTGGATACCTTC. This rearrangement joins TRBV7-9 to TRBJ1-2; TRBD1 matches at 7 bases. Trimming at V came to 4 bases and at J to 14 bases, leaving 13 bases not matched to a gene. This CDR3 comprises 13 residues. Germline values: CDR1 SEHNR, CDR2 FQNEAQ (reference sequence).

As DNA, the CDR3 is TGCGCCAGCAGCTTGCAGGGGTCTGGAAACACCATATATTTT. It yields the protein CASSLQGSGNTIYF. The genes are TRBV5-1 and TRBJ1-3; D perhaps matches TRBD1 (6 bases). The CDR3 length is 14 residues. Trimming removed 1 base from V and 1 base from J, with 6 bases in between. Germline CDR1 is SGHRS and CDR2 is YFSETQ.

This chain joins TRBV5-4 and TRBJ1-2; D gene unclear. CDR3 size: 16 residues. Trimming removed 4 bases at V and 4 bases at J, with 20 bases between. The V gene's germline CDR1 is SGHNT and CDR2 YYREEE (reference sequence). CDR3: CASSLQTRLNPYGYTF. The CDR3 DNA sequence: TGTGCCAGCAGCCTACAGACCAGGCTAAACCCCTATGGCTACACCTTC.

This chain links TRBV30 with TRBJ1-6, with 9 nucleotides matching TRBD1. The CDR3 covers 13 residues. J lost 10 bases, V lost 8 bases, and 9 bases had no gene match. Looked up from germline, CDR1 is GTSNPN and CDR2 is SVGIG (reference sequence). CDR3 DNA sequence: TGTGCCACCGGACAGGGGATAAGGTCACCCCTCCACTTT. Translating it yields CATGQGIRSPLHF.

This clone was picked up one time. In DNA form, the CDR3 reads TGCGCCAGCAGCCCGGACTCGGACAGTTACTATGGCTACACCTTC. Its translation: CASSPDSDSYYGYTF. V gene TRBV4-1 combines with J gene TRBJ1-2; D possibly corresponds to TRBD1 (6 bases). Trimming took off 4 bases at V and 3 bases at J, with 15 bases between the two ends. The CDR3 loop spans 15 amino acids. Germline V gene sequence: CDR1 MGHRA, CDR2 YSYEKL.

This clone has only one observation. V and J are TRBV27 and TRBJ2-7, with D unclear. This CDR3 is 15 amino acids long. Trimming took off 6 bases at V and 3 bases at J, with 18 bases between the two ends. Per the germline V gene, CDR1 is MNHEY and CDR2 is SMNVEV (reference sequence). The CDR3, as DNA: TGTGCCAGCAGCCAGGACCGGATAGTGGGCTACGAGCAGTACTTC. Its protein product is CASSQDRIVGYEQYF.

The CDR3 loop reads CASSLGQGTDTQYF. The CDR3 region has the DNA TGTGCCAGCAGCCTTGGACAGGGCACAGATACGCAGTATTTT. The chain joins TRBV11-3 to TRBJ2-3; 7 bases match TRBD1. Germline V gene sequence: CDR1 SGHNT, CDR2 YENEEA. V shed 5 bases and J 1 base; nucleotides not matched to a gene: 3. The CDR3 covers 14 residues.

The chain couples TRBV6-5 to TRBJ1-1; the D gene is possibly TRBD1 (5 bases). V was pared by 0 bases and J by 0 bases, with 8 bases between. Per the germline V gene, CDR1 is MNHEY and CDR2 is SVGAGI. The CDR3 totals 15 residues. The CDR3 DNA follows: TGTGCCAGCAGTTACTCGGCAGGGATGAACACTGAAGCTTTCTTT. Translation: CASSYSAGMNTEAFF.

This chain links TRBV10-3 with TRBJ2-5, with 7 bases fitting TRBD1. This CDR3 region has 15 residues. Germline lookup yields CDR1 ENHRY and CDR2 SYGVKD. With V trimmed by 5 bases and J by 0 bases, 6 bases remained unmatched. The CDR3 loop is CAISLATGDQETQYF. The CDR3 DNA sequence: TGTGCCATCAGTCTGGCAACAGGGGACCAAGAGACCCAGTACTTC.

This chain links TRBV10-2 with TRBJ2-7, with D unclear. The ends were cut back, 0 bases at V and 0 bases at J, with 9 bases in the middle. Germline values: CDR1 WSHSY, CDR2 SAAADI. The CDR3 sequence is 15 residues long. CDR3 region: CASSESGSSSYEQYF. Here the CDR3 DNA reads TGCGCCAGCAGTGAGTCGGGTAGTAGCTCCTACGAGCAGTACTTC.

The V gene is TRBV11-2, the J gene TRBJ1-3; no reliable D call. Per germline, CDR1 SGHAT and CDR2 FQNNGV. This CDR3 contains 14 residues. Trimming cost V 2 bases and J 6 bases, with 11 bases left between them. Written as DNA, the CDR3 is TGTGCCAGCAGCTTAAAGTCTAGACCAAACACCATATATTTT. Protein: CASSLKSRPNTIYF.

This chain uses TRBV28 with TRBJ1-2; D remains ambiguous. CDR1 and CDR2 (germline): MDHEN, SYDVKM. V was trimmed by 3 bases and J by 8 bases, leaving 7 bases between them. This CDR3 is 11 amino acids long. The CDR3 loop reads CASSFELGYTF. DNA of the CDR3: TGTGCCAGCAGTTTCGAACTGGGCTACACCTTC.

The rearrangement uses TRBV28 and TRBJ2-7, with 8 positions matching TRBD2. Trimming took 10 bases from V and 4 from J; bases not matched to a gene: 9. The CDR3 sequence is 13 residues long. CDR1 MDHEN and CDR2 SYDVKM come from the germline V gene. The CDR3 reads CAISGSGFYEQYF. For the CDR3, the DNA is TGTGCCATCAGCGGGAGTGGTTTTTACGAGCAGTACTTC.

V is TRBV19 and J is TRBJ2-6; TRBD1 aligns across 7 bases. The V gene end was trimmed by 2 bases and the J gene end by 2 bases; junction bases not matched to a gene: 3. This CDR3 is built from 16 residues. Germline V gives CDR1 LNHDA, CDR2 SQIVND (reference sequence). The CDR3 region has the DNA TGTGCCAGTAGTATAAGAGGGGGCGCTGGGGCCAACGTCCTGACTTTC. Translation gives CASSIRGGAGANVLTF.

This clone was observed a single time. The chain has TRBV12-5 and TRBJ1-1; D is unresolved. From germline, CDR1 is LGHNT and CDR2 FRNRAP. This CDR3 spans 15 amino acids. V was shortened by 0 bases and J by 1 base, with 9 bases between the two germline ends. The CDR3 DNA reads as TGTGCTAGTGGTTTGGTAGGACGGAAGAACACTGAAGCTTTCTTT. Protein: CASGLVGRKNTEAFF.

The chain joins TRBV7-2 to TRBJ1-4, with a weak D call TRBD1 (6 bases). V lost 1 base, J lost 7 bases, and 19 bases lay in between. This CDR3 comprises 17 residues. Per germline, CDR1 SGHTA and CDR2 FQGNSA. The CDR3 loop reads CASSLGTSPQGGEKLFF. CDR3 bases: TGTGCCAGCAGCTTAGGCACGTCCCCACAGGGAGGTGAAAAACTGTTTTTT.

The CDR3 nucleotides are TGTGCCAGCAGGGAAAGGCGGGAGACCCAGTACTTC. Protein product: CASRERRETQYF. The rearrangement links TRBV6-1 to TRBJ2-5; D gene unclear. From germline, CDR1 is MNHNS and CDR2 SASEGT. V lost 6 bases and J lost 5, with 10 bases in between. This CDR3 has 12 amino acids.

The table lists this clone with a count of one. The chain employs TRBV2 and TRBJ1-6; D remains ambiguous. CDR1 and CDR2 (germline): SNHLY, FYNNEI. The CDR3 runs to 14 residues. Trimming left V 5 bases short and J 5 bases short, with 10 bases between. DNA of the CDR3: TGTGCCAGCAGTAGGCCATTGGATAATTCACCCCTCCACTTT. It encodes CASSRPLDNSPLHF.

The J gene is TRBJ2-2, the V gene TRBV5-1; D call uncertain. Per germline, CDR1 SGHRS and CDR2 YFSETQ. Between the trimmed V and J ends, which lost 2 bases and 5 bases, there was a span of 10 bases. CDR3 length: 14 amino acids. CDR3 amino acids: CASSLTDPTGELFF. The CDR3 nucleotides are TGCGCCAGCAGCTTAACGGACCCAACCGGGGAGCTGTTTTTT.

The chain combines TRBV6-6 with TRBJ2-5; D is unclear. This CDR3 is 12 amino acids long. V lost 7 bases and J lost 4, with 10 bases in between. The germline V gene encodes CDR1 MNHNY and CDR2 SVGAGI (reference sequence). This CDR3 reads CASTLGGETQYF. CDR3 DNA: TGTGCCAGCACCCTCGGCGGAGAGACCCAGTACTTC.

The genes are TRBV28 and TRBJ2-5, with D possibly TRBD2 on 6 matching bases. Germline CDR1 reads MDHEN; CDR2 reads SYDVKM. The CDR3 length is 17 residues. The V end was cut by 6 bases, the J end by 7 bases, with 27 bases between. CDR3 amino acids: CASSPSEGSGMLRTQYF. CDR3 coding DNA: TGTGCCAGCAGCCCCTCGGAGGGTAGCGGCATGCTTAGGACCCAGTACTTC. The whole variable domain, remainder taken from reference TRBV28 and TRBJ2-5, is DVKVTQSSRYLVKRTGEKVFLECVQDMDHENMFWYRQDPGLGLRLIYFSYDVKMKEKGDIPEGYSVSREKKERFSLILESASTNQTSMYLCASSPSEGSGMLRTQYFGPGTRLLVL.